This TCR beta chain was identified during a study of blood T cell repertoires in COVID-19. About the research overall: The samples span acute and convalescent COVID-19 from the United States, Italy and Spain. T cells, B-cell-depleted T cells, or PBMCs supplied cDNA or gDNA.

Trimming shortened V by 5 bases and J by 1 base, and 13 bases separated the two germline ends. This CDR3 contains 15 residues. Germline CDR1 is SGHRS and CDR2 is YFSETQ. Original handling: For nucleated cells, counts were estimated from reference gene primer amplification. This table comes from immunoSEQ multiplex PCR, and its TCRdb copy is limited to in-frame clones, with some not included. V, J and clone size are taken as reported in that table, and D and trimming were inferred from the DNA itself. This sample has 180,000 or so clones, with less than 85% found just once. This receptor was obtained from a man aged 45 to 65 who had recovered from COVID-19. The chain has TRBV5-1 and TRBJ1-5; D not certain. The sample comprised peripheral blood. CDR3 residues: CASRGGSQSNQPQHF. CDR3 DNA sequence: TGCGCCAGCAGGGGTGGGTCACAGAGCAATCAGCCCCAGCATTTT.